Listed below are T cell receptor beta chains from one sample, sequenced in a study of T cells in Graves' hyperthyroidism and ophthalmopathy. TCRdb itself ran the multiplex PCR reads through MiXCR, one entry per CDR3 protein. The repertoire holds over 550,000 distinct CDR3 sequences, with approximately 16% as singletons. Sequencing used blood. These receptors were taken from a woman under 30 with Graves' hyperthyroidism. The CDR3 runs from the conserved cysteine through the conserved F or W. Each record gives: J gene, D gene, V gene, clone size, CDR3 protein, CDR3 DNA. D genes are given only for firm matches. Some rows have no size entry. The others give once, few or many, or a class for an expanded clone.

>TRBJ2-5|-|TRBV11-3|many
CASSEDQGETQYF
TGTGCCAGCAGCGAAGACCAAGGGGAGACCCAGTACTTC
>TRBJ2-1|TRBD1|TRBV7-9|-
CASSERVDRGPNEQFF
TGTGCCAGCAGCGAGAGGGTGGACAGGGGGCCCAATGAGCAGTTCTTC
>TRBJ1-2|-|TRBV2|many
CASSTWGAGYTF
TGTGCCAGCAGTACCTGGGGTGCGGGCTACACCTTC
>TRBJ2-7|-|TRBV11-2|-
CASTHHRDLDYEQYF
TGTGCCAGCACACACCACCGGGATCTAGATTACGAGCAGTACTTC
>TRBJ2-5|-|TRBV12-3/TRBV12-4|many
CASRPNRDWGETQYF
TGTGCCAGCAGGCCAAACAGGGATTGGGGAGAGACCCAGTACTTC
>TRBJ2-1|TRBD2|TRBV7-9|many
CASSPPGGQTYNEQFF
TGTGCCAGCAGCCCGCCGGGGGGGCAAACCTACAATGAGCAGTTCTTC
>TRBJ2-2|-|TRBV12-3/TRBV12-4|-
CASSFEGGTGELFF
TGTGCCAGCAGTTTCGAGGGGGGCACCGGGGAGCTGTTTTTT
>TRBJ2-5|-|TRBV20-1|few
CSAREGALGTQYF
TGCAGTGCTAGAGAGGGGGCCCTGGGGACCCAGTACTTC
>TRBJ2-2|-|TRBV10-3|-
CAITGTGTGELFF
TGTGCCATCACAGGGACGGGCACCGGGGAGCTGTTTTTT
>TRBJ2-7|-|TRBV7-2|many
CASSKTTRSGEQYF
TGTGCCAGCAGCAAGACAACCCGGAGCGGCGAGCAGTACTTC
>TRBJ1-2|-|TRBV12-3/TRBV12-4|many
CASSDRGRVSGYTF
TGTGCCAGCAGTGACCGGGGGAGAGTTAGTGGCTACACCTTC
>TRBJ1-2|-|TRBV5-1|many
CASSLGSVGLTKRYTF
TGCGCCAGCAGCCTTGGGTCCGTCGGGCTGACCAAACGCTACACCTTC
>TRBJ2-3|TRBD2|TRBV28|many
CASCASGSTDTQYF
TGTGCCAGCTGTGCTAGCGGTAGCACAGATACGCAGTATTTT
>TRBJ2-3|TRBD2|TRBV13|few
CASSLASGVTDTQYF
TGTGCCAGCAGCTTAGCCAGCGGGGTCACAGATACGCAGTATTTT
>TRBJ2-5|TRBD1|TRBV6-1|-
CASSPTGDPETQYF
TGTGCCAGCAGTCCAACAGGGGACCCAGAGACCCAGTACTTC
>TRBJ2-4|TRBD1|TRBV6-1|-
CASSESFGTGMIGSAKNIQYF
TGTGCCAGCAGTGAATCATTTGGGACAGGGATGATCGGGTCTGCCAAAAACATTCAGTACTTC
>TRBJ2-2|-|TRBV11-3|few
CASNRQENTGELFF
TGTGCCAGCAACCGACAGGAGAACACCGGGGAGCTGTTTTTT
>TRBJ1-1|-|TRBV12-3/TRBV12-4|many
CASSLGRTTFF
TGTGCCAGCAGTTTGGGCAGGACAACTTTCTTT
>TRBJ1-2|-|TRBV20-1|-
CRASEGFQGVDGYTF
TGCAGAGCCTCCGAGGGGTTTCAGGGAGTGGACGGCTACACCTTC
>TRBJ2-7|TRBD1|TRBV20-1|many
CSARDRQGYSYEQYF
TGCAGTGCTAGAGATCGACAGGGCTACTCCTACGAGCAGTACTTC
>TRBJ2-1|TRBD2|TRBV29-1|few
CSVVKRETYNEQFF
TGCAGCGTTGTAAAGCGGGAGACCTACAATGAGCAGTTCTTC
>TRBJ1-5|-|TRBV5-1|many
CASSRGPNSNQPQHF
TGCGCCAGCAGCCGGGGTCCTAATAGCAATCAGCCCCAGCATTTT
>TRBJ2-5|-|TRBV20-1|many
CSLTVFGPETQYF
TGCAGCCTAACCGTGTTTGGGCCAGAGACCCAGTACTTC
>TRBJ1-1|-|TRBV6-1|-
CASSEPGMHTEAFF
TGTGCCAGCAGTGAACCGGGGATGCACACTGAAGCTTTCTTT
>TRBJ2-7|-|TRBV20-1|many
CSATPWRYSYEQYF
TGCAGTGCCACGCCGTGGCGGTACTCCTACGAGCAGTACTTC
>TRBJ2-1|-|TRBV6-1|few
CASSEALTWGGDEQFF
TGTGCCAGCAGTGAAGCGCTGACCTGGGGCGGCGATGAGCAGTTCTTC
>TRBJ2-7|-|TRBV29-1|-
CSVDLGDEQYF
TGCAGCGTTGATTTGGGAGACGAGCAGTACTTC
>TRBJ2-7|TRBD2|TRBV12-3/TRBV12-4|many
CASSLTGTSYEQYF
TGTGCCAGCAGTTTAACCGGGACTAGCTACGAGCAGTACTTC
>TRBJ2-2|-|TRBV28|few
CASSFLTVRTGELFF
TGTGCCAGCAGTTTTCTTACAGTTAGGACCGGGGAGCTGTTTTTT
>TRBJ2-3|-|TRBV11-3|many
CASSRQTETGSSTDTQYF
TGTGCCAGCAGCCGACAAACGGAGACTGGTTCTAGCACAGATACGCAGTATTTT
>TRBJ2-3|TRBD2|TRBV7-9|-
CASSLVPSSGVHTDTQYF
TGTGCCAGCAGCTTAGTTCCCTCTAGCGGGGTACACACAGATACGCAGTATTTT
>TRBJ1-1|TRBD1|TRBV19|-
CASTQGVGTEAFF
TGTGCCAGTACACAGGGGGTGGGCACTGAAGCTTTCTTT
>TRBJ1-1|-|TRBV6-1|-
CASSKVGWRTEAFF
TGTGCCAGCAGTAAAGTGGGGTGGCGCACTGAAGCTTTCTTT
>TRBJ2-7|-|TRBV10-3|-
CAISVRSGLDEQYF
TGTGCCATCAGTGTTCGTTCGGGCCTCGACGAGCAGTACTTC
>TRBJ1-6|-|TRBV12-5|-
CASGFDGGNSPLHF
TGTGCTAGTGGTTTCGACGGGGGGAATTCACCCCTCCACTTT
>TRBJ2-5|TRBD2|TRBV7-2|many
CASSFGPLAGGGVQETQYF
TGTGCCAGCAGCTTTGGTCCTTTAGCGGGGGGAGGGGTGCAAGAGACCCAGTACTTC
>TRBJ2-3|TRBD1|TRBV6-1|few
CASSRGLRTDTQYF
TGTGCCAGCAGCAGGGGGCTGCGCACAGATACGCAGTATTTT
>TRBJ2-1|TRBD2|TRBV12-3/TRBV12-4|once
CASTYGLAGGYNEQFF
TGTGCCAGCACTTACGGGCTAGCGGGAGGGTACAATGAGCAGTTCTTC
>TRBJ1-2|-|TRBV6-1|few
CASRGAQGTGRYGYTF
TGTGCCAGCAGGGGAGCTCAAGGAACGGGGAGATATGGCTACACCTTC
>TRBJ2-6|-|TRBV12-3/TRBV12-4|-
CASTLRRQGGANVLTF
TGTGCCAGCACCCTCCGTCGGCAGGGTGGGGCCAACGTCCTGACTTTC
>TRBJ1-3|TRBD1|TRBV7-2|few
CASSPHRGDTIYF
TGTGCCAGCAGCCCACACAGGGGGGACACCATATATTTT
>TRBJ2-5|-|TRBV6-5|many
CASSYSRRAVGETQYF
TGTGCCAGCAGTTACTCGAGAAGGGCGGTGGGGGAGACCCAGTACTTC
>TRBJ1-5|-|TRBV12-3/TRBV12-4|many
CASSLARGYNQPQHF
TGTGCCAGCAGTTTAGCGCGGGGGTACAATCAGCCCCAGCATTTT
>TRBJ1-6|-|TRBV15|-
CATSRGYGQKDSPLHF
TGTGCCACCAGCAGAGGGTACGGACAGAAAGATTCACCCCTCCACTTT
>TRBJ2-7|-|TRBV30|-
CAWSGGVAYEQYF
TGTGCCTGGAGTGGAGGGGTAGCCTACGAGCAGTACTTC
>TRBJ1-1|TRBD1|TRBV12-3/TRBV12-4|once
CASTPLGDRGYIGTEAFF
TGTGCCAGCACCCCCCTAGGGGACAGGGGGTATATCGGCACTGAAGCTTTCTTT
>TRBJ2-3|-|TRBV2|few
CASYRAKKQYF
TGTGCCAGCTACAGGGCCAAAAAGCAGTATTTT
>TRBJ1-5|-|TRBV5-5|-
CASSLLTQGNSNQPQHF
TGTGCCAGCAGCTTGCTTACCCAGGGAAATAGCAATCAGCCCCAGCATTTT
>TRBJ2-2|TRBD2|TRBV2|many
CASSESPGLAESNTGELFF
TGTGCCAGCAGTGAAAGTCCCGGACTAGCGGAGTCGAACACCGGGGAGCTGTTTTTT
>TRBJ1-5|TRBD1|TRBV12-3/TRBV12-4|-
CASSPDRRVDPQHF
TGTGCCAGCAGCCCGGACAGGAGGGTTGATCCCCAGCATTTT